This T cell receptor (beta chain) was identified during a study of blood T cell repertoires in COVID-19. The V and J ends lost 8 bases and 4 bases, in that order; junction bases with no gene match: 5. CDR3 length: 14 residues. Germline loops: CDR1 LGHDT, CDR2 YNNKEL (reference sequence). Source study methods: Estimated nucleated cell counts came from reference gene primer amplification. Profiling relied on immunoSEQ multiplex PCR, and the TCRdb table lists in-frame clones only, not all of them. V, J and clone size reflect that table, while D and trimming were determined from the DNA. The sample yields 120,000 to 150,000 clones, around nine tenths seen once.

The source is a human donor in a cohort sampled during active COVID-19. The rearrangement links TRBV3-1 (or the pseudogene TRBV3-2) to TRBJ2-5, with 12 bases identical to TRBD2. The material sequenced was peripheral blood. As DNA, the CDR3 is TGTGCCAGCTCGCCTAGCGGGGGGGCAGAGACCCAGTACTTC. Its translation: CASSPSGGAETQYF.